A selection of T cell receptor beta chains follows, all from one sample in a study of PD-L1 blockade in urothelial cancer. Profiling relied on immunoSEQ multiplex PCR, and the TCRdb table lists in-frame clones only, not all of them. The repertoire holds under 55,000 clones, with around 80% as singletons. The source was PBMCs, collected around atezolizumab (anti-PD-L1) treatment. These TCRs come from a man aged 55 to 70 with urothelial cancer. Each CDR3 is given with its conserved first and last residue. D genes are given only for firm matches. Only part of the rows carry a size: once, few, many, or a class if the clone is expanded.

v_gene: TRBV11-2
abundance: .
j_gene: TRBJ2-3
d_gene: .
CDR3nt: TGTGCCAGCAGCTTAGACGGTTCTAGCACAGATACGCAGTATTTT
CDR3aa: CASSLDGSSTDTQYF

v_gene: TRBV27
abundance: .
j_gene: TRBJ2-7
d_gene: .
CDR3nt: TGTGCCAGCAGTTTATCGTCCAGTTTCGCCTACGAGCAGTACTTC
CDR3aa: CASSLSSSFAYEQYF

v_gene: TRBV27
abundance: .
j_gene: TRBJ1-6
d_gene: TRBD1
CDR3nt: TGTGCCAGCTCCCTCGGCACAGGGGGACTTTCACCCCTCCACTTT
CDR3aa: CASSLGTGGLSPLHF

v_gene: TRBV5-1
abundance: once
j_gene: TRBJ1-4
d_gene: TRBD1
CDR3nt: TGCGCCAGCAGCTTTTTGGGACAGGGGGAAAAACTGTTTTTT
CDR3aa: CASSFLGQGEKLFF

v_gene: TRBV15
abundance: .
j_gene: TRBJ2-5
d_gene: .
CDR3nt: TGTGCCACCAGCAGACCCACGGCAGGGGGGGAGACCCAGTACTTC
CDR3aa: CATSRPTAGGETQYF

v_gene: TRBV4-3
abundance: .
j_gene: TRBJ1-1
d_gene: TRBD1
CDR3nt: TGCGCCAGCAGCCAACTAGGGACAGGGTCTGAAGCTTTCTTT
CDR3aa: CASSQLGTGSEAFF

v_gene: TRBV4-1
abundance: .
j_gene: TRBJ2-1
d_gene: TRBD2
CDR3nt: TGCGCCAGCAGCCAAAGCCCGGGACTAGCGGCCTACAATGAGCAGTTCTTC
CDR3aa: CASSQSPGLAAYNEQFF

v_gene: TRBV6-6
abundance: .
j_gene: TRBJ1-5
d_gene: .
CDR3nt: TGTGCCAGCAGTTACTACCCCTCAGGGAATAGCCAGCCCCAGCATTTT
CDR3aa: CASSYYPSGNSQPQHF

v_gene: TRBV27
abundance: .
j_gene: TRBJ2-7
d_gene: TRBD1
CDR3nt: TGTGCCAGCAGTTCGGGACGACAGGGGGAGCAGTACTTC
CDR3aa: CASSSGRQGEQYF

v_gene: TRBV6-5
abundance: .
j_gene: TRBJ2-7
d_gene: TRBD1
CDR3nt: TGTGCCAGCAGTTTGTCACCGGGACAGGAAACCTACGAGCAGTACTTC
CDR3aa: CASSLSPGQETYEQYF

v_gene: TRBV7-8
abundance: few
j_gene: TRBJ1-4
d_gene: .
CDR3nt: TGTGCCAGCAGCTCTCTTCAGGGGCGAACTAATGAAAAACTGTTTTTT
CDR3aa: CASSSLQGRTNEKLFF

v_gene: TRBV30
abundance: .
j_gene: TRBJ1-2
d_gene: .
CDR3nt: TGTGCCTGGAGTGGGGGGAAAACAGGGATTAACTATGGCTACACCTTC
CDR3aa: CAWSGGKTGINYGYTF

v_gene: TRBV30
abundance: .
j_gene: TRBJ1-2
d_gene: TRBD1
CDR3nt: TGTGCCTGGAGTGGACAGGGAGGAGACTATGGCTACACCTTC
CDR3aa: CAWSGQGGDYGYTF

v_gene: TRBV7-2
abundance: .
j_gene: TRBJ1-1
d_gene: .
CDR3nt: TGTGCCAGCAGCTTTAAAGCACGGGAGAACACTGAAGCTTTCTTT
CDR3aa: CASSFKARENTEAFF

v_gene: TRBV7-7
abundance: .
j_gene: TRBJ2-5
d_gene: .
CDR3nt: TGTGCTAGCAGTTTAGACAGACAAGAGACCCAGTACTTC
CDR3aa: CASSLDRQETQYF

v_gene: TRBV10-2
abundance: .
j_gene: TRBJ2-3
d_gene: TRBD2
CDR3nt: TGCGCCAGCAGTAAGTTACGAGCGGGAGCTGCAGATACGCAGTATTTT
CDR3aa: CASSKLRAGAADTQYF

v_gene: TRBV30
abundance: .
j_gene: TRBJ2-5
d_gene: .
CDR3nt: TGTGCCTGGACAAGGGGATCGGAAGAGACCCAGTACTTC
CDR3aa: CAWTRGSEETQYF

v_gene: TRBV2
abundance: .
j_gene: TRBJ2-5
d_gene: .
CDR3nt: TGTGCCAGCAGGGGAGGTTTTATGTCCCAAGAGACCCAGTACTTC
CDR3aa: CASRGGFMSQETQYF

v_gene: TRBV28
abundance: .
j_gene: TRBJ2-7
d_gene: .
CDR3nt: TGTGCCAGCGTCGGTTACAGGGAAGGAGGCTACGAGCAGTACTTC
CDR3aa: CASVGYREGGYEQYF

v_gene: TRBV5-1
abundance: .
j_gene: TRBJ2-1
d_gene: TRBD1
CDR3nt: TGCGCCAGCAGCATGGGACAGAGCTCCTACAATGAGCAGTTCTTC
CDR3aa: CASSMGQSSYNEQFF

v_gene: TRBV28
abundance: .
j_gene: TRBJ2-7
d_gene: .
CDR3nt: TGTGCCAGCCGGGGGGCCTCTTACGAGCAGTACTTC
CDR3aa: CASRGASYEQYF

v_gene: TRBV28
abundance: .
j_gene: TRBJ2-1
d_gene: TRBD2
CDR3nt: TGTGCCAGCAGCGGGGGGACCTACAATGAGCAGTTCTTC
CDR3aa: CASSGGTYNEQFF

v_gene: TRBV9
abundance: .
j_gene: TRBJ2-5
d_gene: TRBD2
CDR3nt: TGTGCCAGCAGCGACCGGCCGCGGCGGGGGGACCTCCGGGAGACCCAGTACTTC
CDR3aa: CASSDRPRRGDLRETQYF

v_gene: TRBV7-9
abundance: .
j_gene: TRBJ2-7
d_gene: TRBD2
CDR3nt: TGTGCCAGCACCCCCGGGACTAGCTACGAGCAGTACTTC
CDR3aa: CASTPGTSYEQYF

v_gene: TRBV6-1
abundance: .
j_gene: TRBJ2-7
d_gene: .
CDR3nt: TGTGCCAGCAGTGAACTCCCCCAGGGTCAAGATTGGGCCTACGAGCAGTACTTC
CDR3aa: CASSELPQGQDWAYEQYF

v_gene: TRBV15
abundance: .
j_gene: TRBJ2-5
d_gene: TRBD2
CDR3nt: TGTGCCACCAGCACGGATAGCGGGAGGGCCGGAGAGACCCAGTACTTC
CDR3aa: CATSTDSGRAGETQYF

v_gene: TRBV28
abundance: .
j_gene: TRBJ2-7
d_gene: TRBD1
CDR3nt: TGTGCCAGCAGTTTGGACAGGGGACTTTCCTACGAGCAGTACTTC
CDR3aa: CASSLDRGLSYEQYF